The rows below give T cell receptor beta chains drawn from one sample of a study of cytomegalovirus exposure and HLA in healthy donors. TCRdb's copy holds only in-frame clones and misses some; the assay was immunoSEQ multiplex PCR. The sample carries more than 80,000 clones, about 81% recorded once. Material: PBMCs. These receptor sequences come from a man in his fifties or sixties in good health and CMV-seronegative. Each CDR3 is given with its conserved first and last residue. A D gene is named only where the DNA matches it firmly. Part of the rows lack a size; the others show once, few, many or a class for expanded clones.

TRBV29-1,NA,TRBJ1-2,NA,CSVEVQAPYGYTF,TGCAGCGTTGAAGTCCAGGCTCCCTATGGCTACACCTTC
TRBV14,TRBD2,TRBJ2-3,once,CASSRGLAGGLSSTDTQYF,TGTGCCAGCAGCCGCGGACTAGCGGGGGGGTTATCTAGCACAGATACGCAGTATTTT
TRBV20-1,NA,TRBJ1-1,NA,CSATRGREAFF,TGCAGTGCTACCAGGGGTAGGGAAGCTTTCTTT
TRBV27,NA,TRBJ2-7,NA,CASSLYRQGMYEQYF,TGTGCCAGCAGTTTATATAGGCAGGGGATGTACGAGCAGTACTTC
TRBV19,NA,TRBJ2-3,NA,CASSTRDTQYF,TGTGCCAGCAGTACGCGAGATACGCAGTATTTT
TRBV7-2,NA,TRBJ2-3,NA,CASSFLSGDTQYF,TGTGCCAGCAGCTTCCTTAGCGGAGATACGCAGTATTTT
TRBV4-1,TRBD1,TRBJ1-1,NA,CASSWQGGTEAFF,TGCGCCAGCAGCTGGCAGGGGGGAACTGAAGCTTTCTTT
TRBV2,NA,TRBJ2-3,NA,CASTPGEGGAQYF,TGTGCCAGCACCCCGGGGGAAGGGGGGGCGCAGTATTTT
TRBV7-9,NA,TRBJ2-7,once,CASSPQGKSYEQYF,TGTGCCAGCAGCCCCCAGGGGAAATCCTACGAGCAGTACTTC
TRBV5-1,TRBD1,TRBJ2-3,once,CASSPGRTGLSTDTQYF,TGCGCCAGCAGCCCGGGACGGACAGGCCTCAGCACAGATACGCAGTATTTT